What follows are 18 T cell receptor beta chains derived from one specimen sequenced in a study of T-cell memory formation after mild COVID-19. TCRdb re-derived calls from the 5' RACE reads in MiXCR, one entry per CDR3 protein. The sample includes about 210,000 distinct CDR3 sequences, around 25% of them seen just once. The sample consisted of PBMCs or a T cell subset sorted from them (not recorded which). All receptors derive from an adult woman who had mild COVID-19 (a few samples of this study predate the infection). Cell type and time point are not known.

The rearrangement links TRBV3-1 to TRBJ2-1; D not resolved. Germline V CDR1 and CDR2: LGHDT, YNNKEL (reference sequence). The CDR3 consists of 13 residues. Trimming removed 4 bases from V and 8 bases from J, with 12 bases in between. The CDR3 bases are TGTGCCAGCAGCCCGTACCCCGGTTATGAGCAGTTCTTC. It is translated as CASSPYPGYEQFF.

Of note for this clonotype: No conserved phenylalanine or tryptophan ends this CDR3, so it is likely a read error. The rearrangement joins TRBV29-1 to TRBJ2-7; possibly TRBD1 or TRBD2 for D (5 bases each). The CDR3 loop spans 16 amino acids. The V end was cut by 2 bases, the J end by 3 bases, with 20 bases between. Germline CDR1 and CDR2: SQVTM and ANQGSEA. The CDR3 protein is CSVERPGTYPYYEQYL. CDR3 bases: TGCAGCGTTGAACGACCCGGGACCTACCCTTACTACGAGCAGTACTTA.

This chain connects TRBV5-1 to TRBJ1-2, with D unresolved. The CDR3 totals 15 residues. V was cut by 0 bases and J by 5 bases, with 14 bases left in between. Looked up from germline, CDR1 is SGHRS and CDR2 is YFSETQ. As DNA, the CDR3 is TGCGCCAGCAGCTTGGGACACCAGTTCACTTATGGCTACACCTTC. Protein sequence: CASSLGHQFTYGYTF.

This clonotype was counted a few times. The CDR3 DNA reads as TGTGCCAGCAGCCCATCTGGGACAGGGGGTCGTTATGGCTACACCTTC. This codes for CASSPSGTGGRYGYTF. The V and J genes are TRBV6-5 and TRBJ1-2; 11 nucleotides align to TRBD1. CDR1 and CDR2 from the germline V gene are MNHEY and SVGAGI. This CDR3 comprises 16 residues. The trim removed 6 bases at V and 5 bases at J, leaving 11 bases unmatched.

The chain carries TRBV6-1 and TRBJ2-1; 11 bases are a match to TRBD2. CDR1 and CDR2 from the germline V gene are MNHNS and SASEGT. The CDR3 is 14 amino acids. The V and J ends lost 7 bases and 7 bases, in that order; junction bases with no gene match: 6. The CDR3 DNA reads as TGTGCCAGCAACGTAGCGGGAGGGCCTAATGAGCAGTTCTTC. Its translation: CASNVAGGPNEQFF.

This clonotype was seen only a few times. This rearrangement joins TRBV12-5 to TRBJ2-7, with 10 bases that match TRBD2. The CDR3 sequence is 14 residues long. CDR1 is LGHNT, CDR2 FRNRAP, per germline. V lost 3 bases and J lost 5; bases outside the gene matches: 4. DNA of the CDR3: TGTGCTAGTGGTTTTAGCGGGAGGAAGCACGAGCAGTACTTC. Its protein product is CASGFSGRKHEQYF.

The chain links TRBV5-5 to TRBJ2-3, with unresolved D. The CDR3 is made up of 14 amino acids. Germline CDR1 and CDR2: SGHKS and YYEKEE (reference sequence). Trimming pared 0 bases from V and 4 bases from J, leaving 9 bases between. The CDR3 DNA is TGTGCCAGCAGCTTGGGTTGGGTGCCAGATACGCAGTATTTT. Amino acids: CASSLGWVPDTQYF.

This clonotype appeared a few times. The chain carries TRBV3-1 and TRBJ2-3; D is possibly TRBD1 (6 bases). V was shortened by 2 bases and J by 6 bases, with 21 bases between the two germline ends. The CDR3 runs to 17 residues. From germline, CDR1 is LGHDT and CDR2 YNNKEL (reference sequence). DNA of the CDR3: TGTGCCAGCAGCCAAAGTGCTCGGCGTGGGGGCCGTGATACGCAGTATTTT. Amino acids: CASSQSARRGGRDTQYF.

This clonotype was found many times. The chain combines TRBV7-2 with TRBJ2-7, with D uncertain. This CDR3 is built from 13 residues. V lost 1 base, J lost 4 bases, and 8 bases lay in between. Germline V gene lookup returns CDR1 SGHTA and CDR2 FQGNSA. The chain's CDR3 is CASSLGVGYEQYF. The CDR3, as DNA: TGTGCCAGCAGCTTAGGGGTGGGATACGAGCAGTACTTC. Together with reference TRBV7-2 and TRBJ2-7, the CDR3 gives the full variable domain: GAGVSQSPSNKVTEKGKDVELRCDPISGHTALYWYRQSLGQGLEFLIYFQGNSAPDKSGLPSDRFSAERTGGSVSTLTIQRTQQEDSAVYLCASSLGVGYEQYFGPGTRLTVT.

This clonotype occurred a few times. The rearrangement uses TRBV25-1 and TRBJ2-3; weak D call: TRBD1 (6 bases). V lost 5 bases, J lost 6 bases, and 9 bases lay in between. Germline assignment: CDR1 MGHDK and CDR2 SYGVNS. This CDR3 spans 12 amino acids. DNA of the CDR3: TGTGCCAGCAGTACCCAGGGGGATACGCAGTATTTT. It specifies CASSTQGDTQYF.

This clonotype came up a few times. The genes are TRBV5-6 and TRBJ2-4; perhaps D is TRBD1 or TRBD2 (5 bases each). CDR3 length: 16 amino acids. Germline values: CDR1 SGHDT, CDR2 YYEEEE. V lost 2 bases and J 0 bases, leaving 12 bases between the germline ends. The CDR3 here is CASSFRGSLAKNIQYF. CDR3 in DNA: TGTGCCAGCAGCTTTCGGGGCTCACTAGCCAAAAACATTCAGTACTTC.

This clonotype was detected only a few times. The genes are TRBV29-1 and TRBJ2-7; 16 bases map to TRBD2. V dropped 6 bases and J dropped 3; count of bases not matched to a gene: 8. Germline loops: CDR1 SQVTM, CDR2 ANQGSEA. This CDR3 contains 16 residues. CDR3 nucleotides: TGCAGCGTGCCGGGACTAGCGGGAGGGGGAGGCTACGAGCAGTACTTC. Translated, it gives CSVPGLAGGGGYEQYF.

The V gene is TRBV7-9, the J gene TRBJ2-5, with 7 bases that match TRBD1. From germline, CDR1 is SEHNR and CDR2 FQNEAQ (reference sequence). This CDR3 comprises 15 residues. J was trimmed by 0 bases and V by 5 bases; bases with no gene match: 6. In nucleotides, the CDR3 is TGTGCCAGCAGCCTCCCCAGGGGGAACCAAGAGACCCAGTACTTC. Translating it yields CASSLPRGNQETQYF.

This clonotype has more than one count but fewer than ten. The chain is built from TRBV18 and TRBJ2-5, with D tentatively TRBD1 (5 bases). The germline V gene encodes CDR1 KGHSH and CDR2 LQKENI. Trimming stripped 3 bases from V and 3 bases from J, with 8 bases between. This CDR3 is built from 13 residues. CDR3 coding DNA: TGTGCCAGCTCACCGACAGTAAAAGAGACCCAGTACTTC. Translated: CASSPTVKETQYF.

The rearrangement uses TRBV24-1 and TRBJ2-3; 7 bases are a match to TRBD1. This CDR3 spans 16 amino acids. CDR1 KGHDR and CDR2 SFDVKD come from the germline V gene. The ends lost 3 bases at V and 0 bases at J; junction bases unmatched: 5. The chain's CDR3 is CATSDPQGPSTDTQYF. The CDR3 region has the DNA TGTGCCACCAGTGATCCACAGGGGCCGAGCACAGATACGCAGTATTTT.

This clonotype has only a few counts. This chain joins TRBV5-1 and TRBJ2-5; D might be TRBD1 or TRBD2, each matching 5 bases. The germline V gene encodes CDR1 SGHRS and CDR2 YFSETQ. Trimming cost V 2 bases and J 1 base, with 12 bases left between them. The CDR3 length is 15 residues. The CDR3 loop is CASSFGTGSQETQYF. The DNA of the CDR3 is TGCGCCAGCAGCTTTGGGACGGGGTCCCAAGAGACCCAGTACTTC.

This clonotype came up a few times. The CDR3 sequence is CASSLGTSGTYEQYF. CDR3 coding DNA: TGTGCCAGCAGCTTAGGGACTAGCGGAACCTACGAGCAGTACTTC. This chain connects TRBV7-2 to TRBJ2-7; 10 nucleotides match TRBD2. Germline loops: CDR1 SGHTA, CDR2 FQGNSA. This CDR3 contains 15 residues. J gave up 2 bases and V 1 base, and 2 bases lay outside the gene matches.

This clonotype has only a few counts. The V call is TRBV12-3 or TRBV12-4, the J call TRBJ2-3, with 10 nucleotides matching TRBD2. Trimming cost V 5 bases and J 5 bases; bases outside gene matches: 16. The CDR3 runs 18 residues. CDR3 loop: CASSLQLSSGGRRDTQYF. The CDR3 region has the DNA TGTGCCAGCAGTCTGCAACTCTCTAGCGGGGGACGGAGAGATACGCAGTATTTT.